Reported below is one T cell receptor beta chain. What it binds is unknown. This entry comes from a study of graft-versus-host responses after intestinal transplantation. Study-level information: Grafts that recipients had were multivisceral, liver-intestinal, or isolated intestinal transplants.

The method was immunoSEQ multiplex PCR; TCRdb's version includes in-frame clones alone and lacks a portion of them. The table shows approximately 86,000 clones, with 90% to 95% occurring only once. Study-wide findings and caveats: Recipient marrow showed GvH clones, some seen first in ileum or blood. Researchers found peak circulating GvH clone levels linked to early post-transplant HvG declines.

CDR3 length equals 13 residues. The trim removed 5 bases at V and 1 base at J, leaving 1 base unmatched. Germline V lookup: CDR1 SGHTA, CDR2 FQGNSA. The specimen was unstimulated CD4+ T cells sorted from spleen or lymph node cells, collected before intestinal transplant. The chain joins TRBV7-2 to TRBJ2-5; 7 nucleotides align to TRBD1. The sequence was collected from a human donor who received an intestinal transplant. This CDR3 reads CASSRDSQETQYF. The CDR3 coding sequence is TGTGCCAGCAGCCGGGACAGCCAAGAGACCCAGTACTTC.